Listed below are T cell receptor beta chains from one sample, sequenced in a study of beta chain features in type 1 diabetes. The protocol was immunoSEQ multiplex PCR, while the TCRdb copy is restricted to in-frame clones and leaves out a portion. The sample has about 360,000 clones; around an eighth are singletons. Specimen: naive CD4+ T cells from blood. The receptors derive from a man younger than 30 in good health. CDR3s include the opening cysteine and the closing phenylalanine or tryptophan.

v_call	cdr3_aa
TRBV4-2	CASSQDRRDRGHAGANVLTF
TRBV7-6	CASSLAAQSYEQYF
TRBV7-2	CASSLQASSSVDTQYF
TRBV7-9	CASSSKYREPNTGELFF
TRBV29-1	CSVANRDRGIYEQYF
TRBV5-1	CASSLEAEYGYTF
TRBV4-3	CASSQDPDRGQVNEKLFF
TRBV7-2	CASSLRGNEQFF
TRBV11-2	CASSLPYQPQHF
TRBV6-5	CASSRSSGTYEQYF
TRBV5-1	CASSKRRGGETQYF
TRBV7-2	CASSFPETLQFF
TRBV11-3	CASSLRPGSADTQYF
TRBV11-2	CASSPRVAGANVLTF
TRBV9	CASSPGTEAYGYTF
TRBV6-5	CASSYSGLYSTDTQYF
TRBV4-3	CASSQDHTTRDTQYF
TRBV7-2	CASSDTSGGGETQYF
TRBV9	CASSVETSGYNEQFF
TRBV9	CASSTGQGLVSYNEQFF
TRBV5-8	CASSLETGNNGYTF
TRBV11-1	CASSLGVPGQETYF
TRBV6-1	CASSDQTRLAIQYF
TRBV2	CASSDSRGQPQHF
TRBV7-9	CASSPGDREAFF
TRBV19	CASSIRRNTGGTGELFF
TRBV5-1	CASSLPGQGLGTGELFF
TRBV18	CASSRDSYEQYF
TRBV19	CASTKRSGTGVKEQFF
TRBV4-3	CASSIGLAGYNEQFF